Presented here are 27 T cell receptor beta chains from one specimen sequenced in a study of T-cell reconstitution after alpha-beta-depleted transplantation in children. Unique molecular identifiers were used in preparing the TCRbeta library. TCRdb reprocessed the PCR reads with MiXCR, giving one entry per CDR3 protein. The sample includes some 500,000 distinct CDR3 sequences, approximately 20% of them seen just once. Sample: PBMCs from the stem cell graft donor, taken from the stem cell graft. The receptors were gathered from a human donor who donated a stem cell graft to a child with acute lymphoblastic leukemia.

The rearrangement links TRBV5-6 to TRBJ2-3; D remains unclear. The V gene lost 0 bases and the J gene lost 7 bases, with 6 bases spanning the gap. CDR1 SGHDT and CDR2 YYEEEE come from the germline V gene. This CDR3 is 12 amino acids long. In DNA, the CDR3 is TGTGCCAGCAGCTTGGCTAGGTATACGCAGTATTTT. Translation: CASSLARYTQYF.

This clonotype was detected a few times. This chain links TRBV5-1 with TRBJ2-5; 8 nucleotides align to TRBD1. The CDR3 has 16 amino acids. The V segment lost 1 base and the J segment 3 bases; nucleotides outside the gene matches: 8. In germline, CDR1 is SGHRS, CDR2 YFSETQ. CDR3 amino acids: CASSLRAPGGEETQYF. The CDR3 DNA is TGCGCCAGCAGCTTGAGAGCCCCAGGGGGCGAAGAGACCCAGTACTTC.

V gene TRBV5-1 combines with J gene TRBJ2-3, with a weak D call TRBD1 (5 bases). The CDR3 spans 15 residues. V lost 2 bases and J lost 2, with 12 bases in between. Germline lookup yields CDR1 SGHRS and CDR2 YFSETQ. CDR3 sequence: CASSFQDTATDTQYF. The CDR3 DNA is TGCGCCAGCAGCTTCCAGGACACGGCCACAGATACGCAGTATTTT.

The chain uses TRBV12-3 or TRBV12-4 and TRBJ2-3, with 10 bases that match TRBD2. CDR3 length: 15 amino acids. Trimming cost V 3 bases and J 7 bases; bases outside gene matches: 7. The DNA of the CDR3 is TGTGCCAGCAGTTTCAAGCGGGAGGGCCGGTATACGCAGTATTTT. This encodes CASSFKREGRYTQYF.

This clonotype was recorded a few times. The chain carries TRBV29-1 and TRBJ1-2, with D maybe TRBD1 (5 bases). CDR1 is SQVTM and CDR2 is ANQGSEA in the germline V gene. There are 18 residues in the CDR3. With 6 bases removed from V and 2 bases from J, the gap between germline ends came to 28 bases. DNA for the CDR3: TGCAGCGTCTCTCGAGATCATACCTTGACAGAGTTCAACTATGGCTACACCTTC. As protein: CSVSRDHTLTEFNYGYTF. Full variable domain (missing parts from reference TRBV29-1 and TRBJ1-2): SAVISQKPSRDICQRGTSLTIQCQVDSQVTMMFWYRQQPGQSLTLIATANQGSEATYESGFVIDKFPISRPNLTFSTLTVSNMSPEDSSIYLCSVSRDHTLTEFNYGYTFGSGTRLTVV.

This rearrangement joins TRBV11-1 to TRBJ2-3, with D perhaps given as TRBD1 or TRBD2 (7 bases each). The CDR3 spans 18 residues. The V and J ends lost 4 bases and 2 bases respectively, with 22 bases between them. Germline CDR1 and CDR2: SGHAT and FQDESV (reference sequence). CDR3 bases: TGTGCCAGCAGCTCCAGGGGGACTACTTGGGGGCACACAGATACGCAGTATTTT. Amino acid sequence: CASSSRGTTWGHTDTQYF.

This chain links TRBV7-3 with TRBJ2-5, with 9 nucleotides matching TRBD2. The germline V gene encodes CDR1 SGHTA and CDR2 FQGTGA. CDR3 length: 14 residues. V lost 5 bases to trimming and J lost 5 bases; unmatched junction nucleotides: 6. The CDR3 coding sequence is TGTGCCAGCAGCATTAGCGGGAGAGGGGAGACCCAGTACTTC. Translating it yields CASSISGRGETQYF.

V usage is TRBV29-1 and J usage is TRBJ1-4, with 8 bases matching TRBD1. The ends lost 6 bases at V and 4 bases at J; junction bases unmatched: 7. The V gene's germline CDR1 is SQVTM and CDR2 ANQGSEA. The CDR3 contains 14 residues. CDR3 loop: CSVQQGGNNEKLFF. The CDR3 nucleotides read TGCAGCGTGCAACAGGGGGGGAATAATGAAAAACTGTTTTTT.

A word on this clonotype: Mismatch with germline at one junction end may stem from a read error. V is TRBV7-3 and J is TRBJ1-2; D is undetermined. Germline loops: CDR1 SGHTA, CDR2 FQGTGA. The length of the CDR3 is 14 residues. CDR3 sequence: CAISLNHVDYGYTF. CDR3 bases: TGTGCCATCAGCTTGAACCACGTTGACTATGGCTACACCTTC.

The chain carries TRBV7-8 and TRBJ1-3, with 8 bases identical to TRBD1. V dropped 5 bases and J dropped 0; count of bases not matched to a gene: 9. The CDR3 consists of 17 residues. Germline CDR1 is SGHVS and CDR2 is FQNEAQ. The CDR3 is CASSGRQGSVSGNTIYF. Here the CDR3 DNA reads TGTGCCAGCAGCGGAAGACAGGGGTCAGTCTCTGGAAACACCATATATTTT.

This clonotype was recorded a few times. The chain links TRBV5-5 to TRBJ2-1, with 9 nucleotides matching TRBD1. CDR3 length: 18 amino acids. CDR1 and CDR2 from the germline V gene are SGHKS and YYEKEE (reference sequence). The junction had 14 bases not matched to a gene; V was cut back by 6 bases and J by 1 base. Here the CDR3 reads CASTSLRAGTGSYNEQFF. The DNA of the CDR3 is TGTGCCAGCACCTCATTACGGGCCGGGACAGGGTCCTACAATGAGCAGTTCTTC.

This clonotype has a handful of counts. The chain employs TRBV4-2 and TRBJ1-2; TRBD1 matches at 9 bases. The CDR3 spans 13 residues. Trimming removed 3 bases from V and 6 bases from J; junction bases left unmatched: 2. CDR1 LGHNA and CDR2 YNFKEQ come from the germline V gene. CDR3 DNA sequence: TGTGCCAGCAGCCAGGACAGGGGTGATGGCTACACCTTC. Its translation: CASSQDRGDGYTF.

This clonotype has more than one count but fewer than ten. CDR3: CASSALQGTAGELFF. In DNA form, the CDR3 reads TGCGCCAGCAGCGCCCTACAGGGAACCGCCGGGGAGCTGTTTTTT. V and J are TRBV5-1 and TRBJ2-2, with D perhaps matching TRBD1 (6 bases). Germline-derived CDR1 and CDR2 are SGHRS and YFSETQ. This CDR3 contains 15 residues. Trimming removed 4 bases from V and 6 bases from J, with 16 bases in between.

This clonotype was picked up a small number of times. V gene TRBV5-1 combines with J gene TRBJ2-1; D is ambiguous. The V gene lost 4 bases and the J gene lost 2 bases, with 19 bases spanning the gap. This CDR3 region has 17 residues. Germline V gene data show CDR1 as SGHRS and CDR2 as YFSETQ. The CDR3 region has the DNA TGCGCCAGCAGCAGTATATGGGGTGTAGGGACCTACAATGAGCAGTTCTTC. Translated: CASSSIWGVGTYNEQFF.

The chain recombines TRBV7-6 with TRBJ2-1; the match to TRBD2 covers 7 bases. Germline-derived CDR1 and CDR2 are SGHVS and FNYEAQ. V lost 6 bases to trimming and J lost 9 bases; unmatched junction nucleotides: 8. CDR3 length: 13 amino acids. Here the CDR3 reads CASSPTSASEQFF. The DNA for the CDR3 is TGTGCCAGCAGTCCTACTAGCGCTTCTGAGCAGTTCTTC.

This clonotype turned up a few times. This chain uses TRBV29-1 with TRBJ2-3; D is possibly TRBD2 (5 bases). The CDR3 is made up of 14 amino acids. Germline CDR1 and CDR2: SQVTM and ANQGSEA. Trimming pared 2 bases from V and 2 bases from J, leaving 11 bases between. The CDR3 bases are TGCAGCGTTGAAAGAGGGTTAATCACAGATACGCAGTATTTT. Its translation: CSVERGLITDTQYF.

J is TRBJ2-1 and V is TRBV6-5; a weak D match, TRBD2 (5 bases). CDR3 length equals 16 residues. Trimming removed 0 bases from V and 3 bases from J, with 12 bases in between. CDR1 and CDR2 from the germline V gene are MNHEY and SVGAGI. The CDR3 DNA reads TGTGCCAGCAGTTACTCGAACCAGCGGAACTACAATGAGCAGTTCTTC. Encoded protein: CASSYSNQRNYNEQFF.

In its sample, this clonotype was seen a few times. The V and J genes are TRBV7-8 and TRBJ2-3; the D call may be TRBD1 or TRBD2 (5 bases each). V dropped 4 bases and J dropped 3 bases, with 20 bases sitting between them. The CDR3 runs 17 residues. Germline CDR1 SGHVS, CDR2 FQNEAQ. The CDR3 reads CASSSLGTEEGTDTQYF. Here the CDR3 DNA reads TGTGCCAGCAGCTCGCTCGGGACGGAAGAAGGGACAGATACGCAGTATTTT.

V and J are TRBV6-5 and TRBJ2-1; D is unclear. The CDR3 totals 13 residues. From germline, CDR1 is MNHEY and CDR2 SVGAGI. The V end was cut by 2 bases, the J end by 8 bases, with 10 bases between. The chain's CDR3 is CASSYGWWDEQFF. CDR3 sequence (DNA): TGTGCCAGCAGTTACGGTTGGTGGGATGAGCAGTTCTTC.

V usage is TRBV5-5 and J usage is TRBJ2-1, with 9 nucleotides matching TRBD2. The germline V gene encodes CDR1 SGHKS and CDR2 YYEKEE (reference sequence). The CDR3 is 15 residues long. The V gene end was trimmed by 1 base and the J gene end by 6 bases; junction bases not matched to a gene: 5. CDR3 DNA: TGTGCCAGCAGCTTGCTAGCGGGAACCCTCAATGAGCAGTTCTTC. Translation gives CASSLLAGTLNEQFF.

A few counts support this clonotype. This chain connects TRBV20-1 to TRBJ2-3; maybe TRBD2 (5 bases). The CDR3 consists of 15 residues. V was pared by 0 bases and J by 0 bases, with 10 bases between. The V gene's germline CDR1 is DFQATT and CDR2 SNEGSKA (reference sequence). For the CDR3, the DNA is TGCAGTGCTAGAGATCGGCGGGCCAGCACAGATACGCAGTATTTT. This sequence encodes CSARDRRASTDTQYF.

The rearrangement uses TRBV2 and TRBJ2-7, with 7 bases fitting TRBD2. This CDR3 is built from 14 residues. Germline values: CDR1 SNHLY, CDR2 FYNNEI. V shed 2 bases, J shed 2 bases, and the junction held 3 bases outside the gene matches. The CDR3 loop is CASSETGRAYEQYF. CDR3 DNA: TGTGCCAGCAGTGAAACGGGGAGGGCCTACGAGCAGTACTTC.

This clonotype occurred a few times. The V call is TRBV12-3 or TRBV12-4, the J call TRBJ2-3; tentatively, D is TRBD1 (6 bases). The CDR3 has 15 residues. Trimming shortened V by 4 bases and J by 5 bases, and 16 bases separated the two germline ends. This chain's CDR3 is CASSSQGNNLDTQYF. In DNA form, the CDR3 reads TGTGCCAGCAGTTCACAGGGAAATAACTTAGATACGCAGTATTTT.

CDR3 in amino acids: CSVRGTPGRVAKNIQYF. In DNA, the CDR3 is TGCAGCGTCCGAGGGACGCCCGGAAGGGTTGCCAAAAACATTCAGTACTTC. This chain joins TRBV29-1 and TRBJ2-4; D possibly matches TRBD1 or TRBD2 (5 bases each). This CDR3 is 17 amino acids long. Germline V gene data show CDR1 as SQVTM and CDR2 as ANQGSEA. The V and J ends lost 6 bases and 1 base respectively, with 22 bases between them.

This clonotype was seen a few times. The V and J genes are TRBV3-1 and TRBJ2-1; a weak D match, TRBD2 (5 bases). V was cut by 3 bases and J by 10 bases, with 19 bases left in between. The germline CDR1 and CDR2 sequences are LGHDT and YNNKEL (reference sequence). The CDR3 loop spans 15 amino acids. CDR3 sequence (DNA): TGTGCCAGCAGCCACTCCGATAGTCGGGAAGAAGAGCAGTTCTTC. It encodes CASSHSDSREEEQFF.

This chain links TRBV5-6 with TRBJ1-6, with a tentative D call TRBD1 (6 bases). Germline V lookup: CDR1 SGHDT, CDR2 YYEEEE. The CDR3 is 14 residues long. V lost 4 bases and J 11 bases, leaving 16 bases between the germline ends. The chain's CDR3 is CASSTGQMGAPLHF. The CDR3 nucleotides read TGTGCCAGCAGCACGGGACAAATGGGGGCACCCCTCCACTTT.

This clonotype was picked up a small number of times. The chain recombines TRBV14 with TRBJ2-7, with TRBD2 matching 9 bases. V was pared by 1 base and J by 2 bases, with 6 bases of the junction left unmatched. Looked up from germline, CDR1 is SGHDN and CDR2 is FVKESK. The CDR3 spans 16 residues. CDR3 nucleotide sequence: TGTGCCAGCAGCCAAGGGCTAGCGGGACGTACCTACGAGCAGTACTTC. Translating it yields CASSQGLAGRTYEQYF.